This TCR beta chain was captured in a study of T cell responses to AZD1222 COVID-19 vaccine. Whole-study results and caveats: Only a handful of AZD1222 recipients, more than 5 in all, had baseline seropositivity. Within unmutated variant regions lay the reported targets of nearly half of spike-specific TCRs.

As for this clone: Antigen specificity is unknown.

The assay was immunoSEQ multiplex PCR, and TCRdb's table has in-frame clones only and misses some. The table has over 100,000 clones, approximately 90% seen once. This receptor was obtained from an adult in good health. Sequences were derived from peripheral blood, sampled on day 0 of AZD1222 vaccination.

CDR3 sequence reads: CASSQDMASGQISYEQYF. Written as DNA, the CDR3 is TGTGCCAGCAGCCAAGATATGGCTAGCGGGCAAATCTCCTACGAGCAGTACTTC. The chain couples TRBV3-1 (or the pseudogene TRBV3-2) to TRBJ2-7, with 8 bases fitting TRBD2. CDR3 length: 18 amino acids. The V gene end was trimmed by 0 bases and the J gene end by 0 bases; junction bases not matched to a gene: 10. The germline V gene encodes CDR1 LGHDT and CDR2 YNNKEL (reference sequence).